This T cell receptor beta chain was captured in a study of radiation and T cells in renal cell carcinoma. Study findings and constraints: Top tumor clonotypes rose in blood 2 weeks post-radiation, then contracted. Pretreatment tumor biopsies were lacking, so baseline clonotypes are unknown.

Time point here: blood 2 weeks post-SBRT. As for treatment: 15 Gy SBRT to primary tumor, nephrectomy 4 weeks later. Blood was sampled at baseline, 2 weeks and 4 weeks after SBRT. Clear cell pathology was present in this patient's renal cell carcinoma. The CDR3 spans 15 residues. Comment on this clone: Its antigen is undetermined. Germline is not matched at one junction end, which may reflect a read error.

Clones were sequenced by immunoSEQ multiplex PCR, and TCRdb holds only the in-frame ones, with some missing. In the table there are around 130,000 clones, roughly four fifths of which are singletons. Source: blood, taken from a patient whose treatment included radiotherapy and nephrectomy. The V gene is TRBV5-3, the J gene TRBJ1-2; D is possibly TRBD1 (6 bases). TRBV5-3 is assigned to the ORF class and has an uncertain function. The clonotype originates from a woman aged 60-75 years with renal cell carcinoma. The CDR3: CASSQDYRERNGYTF. DNA of the CDR3: TGCGCCAGCAGCCAAGACTACAGGGAACGAAACGGCTACACCTTC.